One sample yielded the 18 T cell receptor beta chains listed below, sequenced in a study of blood T cell repertoires in COVID-19. The data were produced by immunoSEQ multiplex PCR, yet TCRdb's version contains in-frame clones alone and is incomplete. The sample consists of 200,000 to 250,000 clones, around nine tenths of them appearing once. The sample consisted of PBMCs or T cells enriched from blood (not recorded which). Every receptor here comes from a woman aged 45-59 years with acute COVID-19.

In this sample, this clone turned up a few times. J is TRBJ2-1 and V is TRBV30; 7 bases are a match to TRBD2. The germline CDR1 and CDR2 sequences are GTSNPN and SVGIG (reference sequence). J lost 5 bases, V lost 5 bases, and 12 bases had no gene match. This CDR3 has 15 amino acids. CDR3 in DNA: TGTGCCTGGGGCCTGGGGTGGGAGGGCAACAATGAGCAGTTCTTC. This sequence encodes CAWGLGWEGNNEQFF. Drawing the rest from reference TRBV30 and TRBJ2-1, the complete variable domain is SQTIHQWPATLVQPVGSPLSLECTVEGTSNPNLYWYRQAAGRGLQLLFYSVGIGQISSEVPQNLSASRPQDRQFILSSKKLLLSDSGFYLCAWGLGWEGNNEQFFGPGTRLTVL.

The count of this clone is one. The chain couples TRBV27 to TRBJ2-3; the D gene is possibly TRBD1 (6 bases). CDR1 is MNHEY and CDR2 is SMNVEV in the germline V gene (reference sequence). The CDR3 has 16 amino acids. V was clipped by 0 bases and J by 0 bases, with 10 bases between them. CDR3 loop: CASSLSIRGSTDTQYF. In DNA, the CDR3 is TGTGCCAGCAGTTTATCGATAAGGGGGAGCACAGATACGCAGTATTTT.

This chain links TRBV28 with TRBJ2-1; 10 bases match TRBD2. V shed 6 bases, J shed 6 bases, and the junction held 5 bases outside the gene matches. The germline V gene encodes CDR1 MDHEN and CDR2 SYDVKM. This CDR3 region has 14 residues. Here the CDR3 reads CASSQLAGANEQFF. CDR3 nucleotide sequence: TGTGCCAGCAGCCAGCTAGCGGGAGCCAATGAGCAGTTCTTC.

The rearrangement links TRBV28 to TRBJ2-3; D is possibly TRBD2 (6 bases). The CDR3 is 16 residues long. Germline lookup yields CDR1 MDHEN and CDR2 SYDVKM. V was trimmed by 3 bases and J by 6 bases, leaving 19 bases between them. In DNA, the CDR3 is TGTGCCAGCAGTTTTGGGCGGGACCCCAACGCGGATACGCAGTATTTT. It specifies CASSFGRDPNADTQYF.

Remarks on this clone: The junction departs from germline at one end; a sequencing error may be responsible. CDR3 sequence: CASSLVTSGLETQYF. The CDR3 DNA reads TGTGCTAGCAGCTTAGTTACTAGCGGGCTGGAGACCCAGTACTTC. This rearrangement joins TRBV7-7 to TRBJ2-5; 9 nucleotides line up with TRBD2. Germline V lookup: CDR1 SSHAT, CDR2 FNYEAQ (reference sequence). The CDR3 spans 15 residues.

This clone was seen just once. Other DNA sequences within the sample encode an identical CDR3. The gene calls are TRBV5-1 and TRBJ2-7, with a possible D match to TRBD2 (6 bases). Germline assignment: CDR1 SGHRS and CDR2 YFSETQ. The CDR3 has 12 amino acids. V shed 1 base and J shed 5 bases, with 7 bases lying between them. The CDR3 loop reads CASSLTGDEQYF. The CDR3 DNA sequence: TGCGCCAGCAGCTTGACGGGAGACGAGCAGTACTTC.

The V call is TRBV6-2 or TRBV6-3, the J call TRBJ1-3, with D tentatively TRBD1 (6 bases). V gave up 3 bases and J gave up 2 bases, with 14 bases separating them. From germline, CDR1 is MNHEY and CDR2 SVGEGT. This CDR3 spans 16 amino acids. CDR3 sequence reads: CASSYTPGQPGNTIYF. In nucleotides, the CDR3 is TGTGCCAGCAGTTATACTCCCGGACAGCCTGGAAACACCATATATTTT.

The V and J genes are TRBV6-5 and TRBJ1-6, with a tentative D call TRBD1 (6 bases). The germline V gene has CDR1 MNHEY and CDR2 SVGAGI. The V and J ends lost 2 bases and 9 bases respectively, with 14 bases between them. CDR3 length equals 15 residues. CDR3 in amino acids: CASSYRTDRLSPLHF. CDR3 coding DNA: TGTGCCAGCAGTTACAGGACAGACAGACTTTCACCCCTCCACTTT.

V usage is TRBV5-5 and J usage is TRBJ1-1; 7 positions match TRBD1. The CDR3 sequence is 13 residues long. Unmatched junction bases numbered 5, after V lost 2 bases and J lost 7 bases. Germline lookup yields CDR1 SGHKS and CDR2 YYEKEE (reference sequence). The CDR3 DNA follows: TGTGCCAGCAGCTTAAGACAGGGAATTGAAGCTTTCTTT. As protein: CASSLRQGIEAFF.

The gene calls are TRBV5-6 and TRBJ2-7, with a possible D match to TRBD2 (5 bases). The CDR3 sequence is 15 residues long. From germline, CDR1 is SGHDT and CDR2 YYEEEE. The germline V and J ends were trimmed by 2 bases and 3 bases, with 15 bases remaining between them. In DNA, the CDR3 is TGTGCCAGCAGCTTTGGACCCAGCGGATTCTACGAGCAGTACTTC. This gives the protein CASSFGPSGFYEQYF.

The genes are TRBV19 and TRBJ1-1; D is uncertain. With 3 bases removed from V and 1 base from J, the gap between germline ends came to 12 bases. The V gene's germline CDR1 is LNHDA and CDR2 SQIVND (reference sequence). The CDR3 is 15 amino acids. CDR3 region: CASSIRTRTNTEAFF. DNA for the CDR3: TGTGCCAGTAGTATCCGTACGAGAACGAACACTGAAGCTTTCTTT.

The chain has TRBV7-8 and TRBJ1-4, with D unclear. This CDR3 has 13 amino acids. Germline-derived CDR1 and CDR2 are SGHVS and FQNEAQ. V shed 7 bases and J shed 5 bases, with 11 bases lying between them. The CDR3 sequence is CASNRGLNEKLFF. CDR3 bases: TGTGCCAGCAATCGTGGACTCAATGAAAAACTGTTTTTT.

This clone occurred once. The chain employs TRBV7-2 and TRBJ1-4; unclear D gene. The CDR3 extends over 15 amino acids. Per germline, CDR1 SGHTA and CDR2 FQGNSA. V lost 4 bases to trimming and J lost 0 bases, with 9 bases between them. In nucleotides, the CDR3 is TGTGCCAGCAGCTGGAGGGCCGCAACTAATGAAAAACTGTTTTTT. This sequence encodes CASSWRAATNEKLFF.

The chain uses TRBV27 and TRBJ2-7; the D gene is possibly TRBD2 (7 bases). The CDR3 has 14 residues. The germline V gene has CDR1 MNHEY and CDR2 SMNVEV (reference sequence). The V and J ends lost 6 bases and 4 bases respectively, with 16 bases between them. The CDR3 nucleotides read TGTGCCAGCAGAAGGGGGGGGGTTCGATACGAGCAGTACTTC. As protein: CASRRGGVRYEQYF.

The chain carries TRBV30 and TRBJ2-4; D might be TRBD1 (5 bases). The germline V and J ends were trimmed by 3 bases and 2 bases, with 14 bases remaining between them. CDR3 size: 15 residues. The germline V gene has CDR1 GTSNPN and CDR2 SVGIG (reference sequence). CDR3 loop: CAWRPARTPKNIQYF. The CDR3 coding sequence is TGTGCCTGGAGGCCAGCACGGACACCCAAAAACATTCAGTACTTC.

V and J are TRBV28 and TRBJ1-2, with D perhaps TRBD1 (5 bases). The germline gives CDR1 MDHEN, CDR2 SYDVKM. The V gene lost 5 bases and the J gene lost 5 bases, with 15 bases spanning the gap. This CDR3 is built from 14 residues. The CDR3 region has the DNA TGTGCCAGCAGTGCTGCCGGGACTTTTTATGGCTACACCTTC. Its protein product is CASSAAGTFYGYTF.

As DNA, the CDR3 is TGTGCCAGCAGCTCAAATACCCTAGCGGGAGTCTCCTACGAGCAGTACTTC. Protein: CASSSNTLAGVSYEQYF. This sequence joins TRBV7-6 and TRBJ2-7; 10 bases fit TRBD2. The CDR3 covers 17 residues. From germline, CDR1 is SGHVS and CDR2 FNYEAQ. Losses at the gene ends were 4 bases for V and 0 bases for J; bases not matched to a gene: 9.

V is TRBV6-6 and J is TRBJ1-2, with 9 bases lining up with TRBD1. Trimming at V came to 9 bases and at J to 6 bases, leaving 8 bases not matched to a gene. The CDR3 contains 13 residues. Per the germline V gene, CDR1 is MNHNY and CDR2 is SVGAGI (reference sequence). This CDR3 is CASAGQGADGYTF. CDR3 nucleotides: TGTGCCAGTGCGGGACAGGGTGCGGATGGCTACACCTTC.